Below are 26 T cell receptor beta chains sequenced from a single sample in a study of lymphopenia after photon versus proton radiotherapy. TCRdb's table, derived via immunoSEQ multiplex PCR, lists solely in-frame clones and lacks some. This sample has tens of thousands of clones, with under 95% found just once. The source material was peripheral blood, sampled from a patient treated with photon-based radiotherapy. All receptors come from a woman between 70 and 85 years old with pancreatic cancer.

This chain joins TRBV5-1 and TRBJ2-5, with 7 bases fitting TRBD1. The CDR3 has 14 amino acids. Germline lookup yields CDR1 SGHRS and CDR2 YFSETQ. The trim removed 4 bases at V and 3 bases at J, leaving 6 bases unmatched. The CDR3 coding sequence is TGCGCCAGCAGCCTGGGACAGCGTAAAGAGACCCAGTACTTC. Its protein product is CASSLGQRKETQYF. The full variable domain, completed using reference TRBV5-1 and TRBJ2-5, is KAGVTQTPRYLIKTRGQQVTLSCSPISGHRSVSWYQQTPGQGLQFLFEYFSETQRNKGNFPGRFSGRQFSNSRSEMNVSTLELGDSALYLCASSLGQRKETQYFGPGTRLLVL.

The rearrangement joins TRBV5-6 to TRBJ2-1; 12 nucleotides align to TRBD2. J gave up 7 bases and V 4 bases, and 6 bases lay outside the gene matches. The germline V gene encodes CDR1 SGHDT and CDR2 YYEEEE. CDR3 length: 15 residues. The CDR3 sequence: CASSLAGGWMNEQFF. The CDR3, as DNA: TGTGCCAGCAGCCTAGCGGGAGGGTGGATGAATGAGCAGTTCTTC.

CDR3 sequence: CASSFGQPAFNSPLHF. The CDR3 region has the DNA TGTGCCAGCAGCTTCGGACAGCCGGCCTTTAATTCACCCCTCCACTTT. V gene TRBV9 combines with J gene TRBJ1-6; possibly TRBD1 for D (6 bases). The V end lost 4 bases, the J end lost 6 bases, and 17 bases lay between the germline ends. Germline V gives CDR1 SGDLS, CDR2 YYNGEE. CDR3 length: 16 amino acids.

This rearrangement joins TRBV11-2 to TRBJ1-5, with D uncertain. The CDR3 is 13 amino acids. V shed 1 base and J shed 5 bases, with 6 bases lying between them. CDR1 is SGHAT and CDR2 is FQNNGV in the germline V gene. The CDR3 loop is CASSLGSHQPQHF. The CDR3 nucleotides are TGTGCCAGCAGCTTAGGCAGCCATCAGCCCCAGCATTTT.

This rearrangement joins TRBV10-3 to TRBJ2-2; D is ambiguous. V was trimmed by 3 bases and J by 4 bases, leaving 3 bases between them. The CDR3 has 12 residues. The germline V gene encodes CDR1 ENHRY and CDR2 SYGVKD. The DNA of the CDR3 is TGTGCCATCAGTGACATCACCGGGGAGCTGTTTTTT. Translation: CAISDITGELFF.

The rearrangement joins TRBV7-2 to TRBJ1-2; D is possibly TRBD1 (5 bases). The V and J ends lost 5 bases and 9 bases respectively, with 22 bases between them. There are 15 residues in the CDR3. Germline CDR1 and CDR2: SGHTA and FQGNSA. For the CDR3, the DNA is TGTGCCAGCAGCGGGGCCGGGACGCCCGCGATGAGCTACACCTTC. It yields the protein CASSGAGTPAMSYTF.

This clone came up once. The chain recombines TRBV13 with TRBJ2-1; TRBD1 aligns across 11 bases. Germline loops: CDR1 PRHDT, CDR2 FYEKMQ (reference sequence). CDR3 size: 15 residues. Losses at the gene ends were 6 bases for V and 7 bases for J; bases not matched to a gene: 8. The CDR3 here is CASSWRTGGLNEQFF. The CDR3 DNA sequence: TGTGCCAGCAGTTGGAGGACAGGGGGCTTGAATGAGCAGTTCTTC.

The genes are TRBV28 and TRBJ1-1; D gene unclear. The CDR3 consists of 15 residues. The germline V gene encodes CDR1 MDHEN and CDR2 SYDVKM. The V end lost 6 bases, the J end lost 2 bases, and 16 bases lay between the germline ends. The CDR3 sequence: CASSPEGLGNTEAFF. The DNA of the CDR3 is TGTGCCAGCAGCCCCGAAGGGTTAGGAAACACTGAAGCTTTCTTT.

The J gene is TRBJ2-7, the V gene TRBV25-1; TRBD2 might be the D (5 bases). This CDR3 region has 13 residues. Between the trimmed V and J ends, which lost 7 bases and 4 bases, there was a span of 14 bases. CDR1 is MGHDK and CDR2 is SYGVNS in the germline V gene. In nucleotides, the CDR3 is TGTGCCAGCAATTGTCAGCGGAGGTACGAGCAGTACTTC. It codes for CASNCQRRYEQYF.

V and J are TRBV7-9 and TRBJ2-7; the match to TRBD1 covers 7 bases. The CDR3 spans 14 residues. Germline V CDR1 and CDR2: SEHNR, FQNEAQ (reference sequence). V lost 2 bases, J lost 5 bases, and 6 bases stayed unmatched. This chain's CDR3 is CASSLRGQSDEQYF. The CDR3 DNA reads TGTGCCAGCAGCTTAAGGGGGCAGTCCGACGAGCAGTACTTC.

V gene TRBV6-1 combines with J gene TRBJ2-7; tentative D call: TRBD1 (5 bases). The CDR3 sequence is 14 residues long. The germline gives CDR1 MNHNS, CDR2 SASEGT. V was cut by 7 bases and J by 0 bases, with 13 bases left in between. Written as DNA, the CDR3 is TGTGCCAGCATTGAGACAGAACCCTCCTACGAGCAGTACTTC. Residues: CASIETEPSYEQYF.

The chain links TRBV19 to TRBJ1-3, with D perhaps matching TRBD1 (5 bases). CDR1 LNHDA and CDR2 SQIVND come from the germline V gene (reference sequence). Trimming took 1 base from V and 3 from J, leaving 13 bases between them. The CDR3 consists of 16 residues. The CDR3 loop reads CASSIGPGLGGNTIYF. CDR3 nucleotide sequence: TGTGCCAGTAGTATAGGTCCAGGGCTTGGTGGAAACACCATATATTTT.

J is TRBJ1-2 and V is TRBV2; a weak D match, TRBD1 (5 bases). The CDR3 has 13 residues. V was trimmed by 5 bases and J by 8 bases, leaving 15 bases between them. Germline CDR1 and CDR2: SNHLY and FYNNEI. CDR3 loop: CASSTGAYGGYTF. The CDR3 DNA is TGTGCCAGCAGTACCGGGGCCTATGGCGGCTACACCTTC.

The CDR3 sequence: CASSSDGGPSREQFF. DNA of the CDR3: TGTGCCAGCAGTTCCGACGGGGGACCATCTCGTGAGCAGTTCTTC. The rearrangement joins TRBV28 to TRBJ2-1, with D possibly TRBD2 on 6 matching bases. The ends were cut back, 4 bases at V and 9 bases at J, with 19 bases in the middle. The CDR3 is 15 residues long. Germline CDR1 and CDR2: MDHEN and SYDVKM.

The chain couples TRBV29-1 to TRBJ2-1; possibly TRBD1 or TRBD2 for D (5 bases each). This CDR3 region has 12 residues. V was cut by 5 bases and J by 3 bases, with 8 bases left in between. Germline V gene lookup returns CDR1 SQVTM and CDR2 ANQGSEA. This CDR3 is CSVWDGYNEQFF. CDR3 DNA: TGCAGCGTTTGGGACGGCTACAATGAGCAGTTCTTC.

CDR3 amino acids: CASSLDPGTGTQYF. The CDR3, as DNA: TGTGCCAGCAGCTTGGACCCCGGGACGGGTACGCAGTATTTT. This chain connects TRBV5-5 to TRBJ2-3, with D perhaps being TRBD1 or TRBD2 (5 bases each). The CDR3 totals 14 residues. Trimming removed 0 bases at V and 8 bases at J, with 13 bases between. Germline CDR1 is SGHKS and CDR2 is YYEKEE (reference sequence).

The chain links TRBV23-1 to TRBJ1-4; TRBD1 might be the D (5 bases). TRBV23-1 is an ORF for which the function is uncertain. This CDR3 region has 15 residues. Between the trimmed V and J ends, which lost 10 bases and 4 bases, there was a span of 19 bases. DNA for the CDR3: TGCGCCATTAGACGGAAGACAGCTAATAATGAAAAACTGTTTTTT. Protein sequence: CAIRRKTANNEKLFF.

The chain is built from TRBV19 and TRBJ2-2, with a possible D match to TRBD2 (6 bases). The CDR3 spans 14 residues. V was shortened by 3 bases and J by 13 bases, with 18 bases between the two germline ends. The germline V gene has CDR1 LNHDA and CDR2 SQIVND (reference sequence). In DNA, the CDR3 is TGTGCCAGTAGTATCCCTGGGACTGCCGGAGGGCTGTTTTTT. The encoded protein is CASSIPGTAGGLFF.

This chain connects TRBV7-9 to TRBJ2-7; D not resolved. Trimming stripped 2 bases from V and 6 bases from J, with 11 bases between. The CDR3 runs to 13 residues. Germline V gene sequence: CDR1 SEHNR, CDR2 FQNEAQ (reference sequence). The CDR3 DNA reads as TGTGCCAGCAGCTTACGGGCACGGTCCGAGCAGTACTTC. Translated, it gives CASSLRARSEQYF.

This chain links TRBV19 with TRBJ1-2, with D unclear. The ends were cut back, 7 bases at V and 0 bases at J, with 18 bases in the middle. The germline gives CDR1 LNHDA, CDR2 SQIVND (reference sequence). This CDR3 is 16 amino acids long. The DNA for the CDR3 is TGTGCCAGTATCGGGATTCGGACCAGCGCTAACTATGGCTACACCTTC. It yields the protein CASIGIRTSANYGYTF.

This clone was counted only a few times. V is TRBV6-1 and J is TRBJ2-2; D call uncertain. The CDR3 extends over 13 amino acids. V gave up 6 bases and J gave up 8 bases, with 13 bases separating them. Germline V gene lookup returns CDR1 MNHNS and CDR2 SASEGT. The CDR3 here is CASRPLGLGELFF. CDR3 nucleotides: TGTGCCAGCAGGCCCCTGGGCCTTGGGGAGCTGTTTTTT.

The chain has TRBV7-3 and TRBJ2-3; 9 positions match TRBD1. CDR3 size: 16 residues. Germline V gene sequence: CDR1 SGHTA, CDR2 FQGTGA. V lost 3 bases, J lost 2 bases, and 6 bases stayed unmatched. CDR3 nucleotide sequence: TGTGCCAGCAGCTTCCGGACAGGGGTCCCCACAGATACGCAGTATTTT. As protein: CASSFRTGVPTDTQYF.

V gene TRBV29-1 combines with J gene TRBJ2-5; D not resolved. This CDR3 contains 12 residues. Germline-derived CDR1 and CDR2 are SQVTM and ANQGSEA. Trimming stripped 5 bases from V and 4 bases from J, with 11 bases between. As DNA, the CDR3 is TGCAGCGTTCGACTGGGCGGAGAGACCCAGTACTTC. As protein: CSVRLGGETQYF.

This clone has a handful of counts. The CDR3 is CASSQELGLNSGNTIYF. DNA of the CDR3: TGCGCCAGCAGCCAAGAGTTGGGACTGAACTCTGGAAACACCATATATTTT. V gene TRBV4-1 combines with J gene TRBJ1-3; D may be TRBD1 (5 bases). The CDR3 runs 17 residues. V was pared by 0 bases and J by 0 bases, with 12 bases between. CDR1 and CDR2 from the germline V gene are MGHRA and YSYEKL.

This chain links TRBV7-3 with TRBJ2-1, with a weak D call TRBD2 (5 bases). The germline V gene encodes CDR1 SGHTA and CDR2 FQGTGA. V lost 1 base and J 10 bases, leaving 11 bases between the germline ends. This CDR3 spans 13 amino acids. Written as DNA, the CDR3 is TGTGCCAGCAGCTTAATTTCCCCGGGAGAGCAGTTCTTC. Its translation: CASSLISPGEQFF.

V and J are TRBV6-6 and TRBJ1-3; D is unresolved. V was trimmed by 5 bases and J by 3 bases, leaving 5 bases between them. This CDR3 contains 12 residues. The germline CDR1 and CDR2 sequences are MNHNY and SVGAGI (reference sequence). Written as DNA, the CDR3 is TGTGCCAGCAGTCAGAATGGAAACACCATATATTTT. As protein: CASSQNGNTIYF.